The source of this T cell receptor (beta chain) is a study of Graves' ophthalmopathy and Graves' hyperthyroidism. To note about this clonotype: As yet, its antigen is unknown.

Notes on the study in general: Between ophthalmopathy and stable hyperthyroidism, a 13-signature model drew a separation with nearly 90% sensitivity and over 80% specificity.

This CDR3 has 13 amino acids. Trimming cost V 5 bases and J 4 bases, with 14 bases left between them. Germline CDR1 reads SQVTM; CDR2 reads ANQGSEA. The authors amplified TCR beta CDR3 regions from RNA transcripts. First-round RT-PCR used HTBI primers; second-round multiplex PCR followed. TCRdb fed the multiplex PCR reads into MiXCR, producing one record per CDR3 protein. In the table there are hundreds of thousands of distinct CDR3 sequences, over 40% of which are singletons. The material sequenced was peripheral blood. The sequence derives from an adult man with Graves' ophthalmopathy. The gene calls are TRBV29-1 and TRBJ1-2; TRBD1 is a possible D gene (6 bases). The DNA of the CDR3 is TGCAGCGTTCCGTTGGTGGGGGCCTATGGCTACACCTTC. Translation: CSVPLVGAYGYTF. Using reference TRBV29-1 and TRBJ1-2 for the parts outside the CDR3, the full variable domain is SAVISQKPSRDICQRGTSLTIQCQVDSQVTMMFWYRQQPGQSLTLIATANQGSEATYESGFVIDKFPISRPNLTFSTLTVSNMSPEDSSIYLCSVPLVGAYGYTFGSGTRLTVV.